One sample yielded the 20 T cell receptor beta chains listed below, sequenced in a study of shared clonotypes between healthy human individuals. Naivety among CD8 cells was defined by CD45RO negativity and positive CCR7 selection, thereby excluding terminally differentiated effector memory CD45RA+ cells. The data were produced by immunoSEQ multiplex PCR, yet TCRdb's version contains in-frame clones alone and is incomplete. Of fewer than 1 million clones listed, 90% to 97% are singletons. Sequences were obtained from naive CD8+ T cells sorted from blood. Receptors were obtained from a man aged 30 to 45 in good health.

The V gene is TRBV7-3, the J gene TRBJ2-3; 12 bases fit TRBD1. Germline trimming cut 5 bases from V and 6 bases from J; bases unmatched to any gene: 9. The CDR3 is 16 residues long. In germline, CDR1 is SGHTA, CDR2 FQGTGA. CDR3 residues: CASSLSGQGAGDTQYF. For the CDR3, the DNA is TGTGCCAGCAGCCTATCGGGACAGGGGGCCGGGGATACGCAGTATTTT.

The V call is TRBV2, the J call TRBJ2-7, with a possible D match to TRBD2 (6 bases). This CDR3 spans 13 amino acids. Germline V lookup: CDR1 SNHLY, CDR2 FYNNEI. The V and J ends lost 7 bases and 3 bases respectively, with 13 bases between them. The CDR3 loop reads CASTGEVHYEQYF. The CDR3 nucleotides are TGTGCCAGCACCGGGGAGGTACACTACGAGCAGTACTTC.

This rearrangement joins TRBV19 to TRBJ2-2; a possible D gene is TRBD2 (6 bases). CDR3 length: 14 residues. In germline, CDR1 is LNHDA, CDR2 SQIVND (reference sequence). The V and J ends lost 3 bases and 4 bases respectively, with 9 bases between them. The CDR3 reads CASSMMGGTGELFF. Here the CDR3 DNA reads TGTGCCAGTAGTATGATGGGGGGCACCGGGGAGCTGTTTTTT.

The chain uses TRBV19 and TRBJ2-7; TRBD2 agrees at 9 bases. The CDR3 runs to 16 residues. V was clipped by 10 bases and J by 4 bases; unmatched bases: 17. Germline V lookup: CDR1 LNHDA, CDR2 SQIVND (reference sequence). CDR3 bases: TGTGCCACCCTCACGAGGGGAGCGGGAGGAGGGTACGAGCAGTACTTC. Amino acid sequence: CATLTRGAGGGYEQYF.

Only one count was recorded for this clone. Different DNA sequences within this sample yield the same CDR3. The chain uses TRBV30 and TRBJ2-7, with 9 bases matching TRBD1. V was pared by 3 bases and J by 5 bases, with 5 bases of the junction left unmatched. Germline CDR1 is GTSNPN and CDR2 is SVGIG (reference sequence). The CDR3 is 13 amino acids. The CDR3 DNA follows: TGTGCCTGGAGCCCCGGGACAGGGAACGAGCAGTACTTC. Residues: CAWSPGTGNEQYF.

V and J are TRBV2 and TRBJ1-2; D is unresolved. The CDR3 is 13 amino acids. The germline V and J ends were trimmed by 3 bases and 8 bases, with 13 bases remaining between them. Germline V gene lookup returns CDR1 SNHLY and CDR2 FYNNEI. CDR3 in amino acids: CASSDVSGYGYTF. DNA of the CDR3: TGTGCCAGCAGTGACGTCTCCGGATACGGCTACACCTTC.

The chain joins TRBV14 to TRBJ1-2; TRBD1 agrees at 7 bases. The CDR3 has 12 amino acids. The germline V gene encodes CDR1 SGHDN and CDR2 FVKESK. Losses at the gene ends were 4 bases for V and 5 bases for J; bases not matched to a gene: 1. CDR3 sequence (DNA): TGTGCCAGCAGCCTGACAGGGTATGGCTACACCTTC. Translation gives CASSLTGYGYTF.

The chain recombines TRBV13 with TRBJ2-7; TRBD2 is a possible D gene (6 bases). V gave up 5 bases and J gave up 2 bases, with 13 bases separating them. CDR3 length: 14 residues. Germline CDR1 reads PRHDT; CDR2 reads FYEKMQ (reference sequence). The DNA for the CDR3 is TGTGCCAGCAGCCCCCGGGACTCCACCTACGAGCAGTACTTC. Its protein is CASSPRDSTYEQYF.

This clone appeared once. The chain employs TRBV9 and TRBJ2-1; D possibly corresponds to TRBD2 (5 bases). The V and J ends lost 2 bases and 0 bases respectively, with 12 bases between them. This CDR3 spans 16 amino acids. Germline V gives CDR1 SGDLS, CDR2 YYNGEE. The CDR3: CASSVYRGSSYNEQFF. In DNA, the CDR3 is TGTGCCAGCAGCGTCTATCGGGGAAGCTCCTACAATGAGCAGTTCTTC. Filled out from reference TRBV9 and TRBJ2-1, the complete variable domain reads DSGVTQTPKHLITATGQRVTLRCSPRSGDLSVYWYQQSLDQGLQFLIQYYNGEERAKGNILERFSAQQFPDLHSELNLSSLELGDSALYFCASSVYRGSSYNEQFFGPGTRLTVL.

The CDR3 nucleotides read TGCAGCGGGACAGGGGCACACACAGATACGCAGTATTTT. It yields the protein CSGTGAHTDTQYF. The chain has TRBV29-1 and TRBJ2-3, with 9 bases aligning to TRBD1. Per germline, CDR1 SQVTM and CDR2 ANQGSEA. V trimming: 7 bases; J trimming: 2 bases; junction bases outside the gene matches: 4. CDR3 size: 13 residues.

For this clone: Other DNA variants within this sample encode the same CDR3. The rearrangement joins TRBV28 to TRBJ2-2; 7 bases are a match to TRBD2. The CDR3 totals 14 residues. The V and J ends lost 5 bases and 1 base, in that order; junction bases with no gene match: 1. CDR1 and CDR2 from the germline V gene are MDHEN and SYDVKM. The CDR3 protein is CASSGLENTGELFF. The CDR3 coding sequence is TGTGCCAGCAGTGGACTAGAGAACACCGGGGAGCTGTTTTTT.

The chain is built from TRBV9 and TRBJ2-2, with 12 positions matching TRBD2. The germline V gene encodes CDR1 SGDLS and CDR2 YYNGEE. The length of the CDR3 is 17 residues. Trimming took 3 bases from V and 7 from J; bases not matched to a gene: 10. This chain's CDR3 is CASSGPLAGGPGGELFF. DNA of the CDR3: TGTGCCAGCAGCGGACCCCTAGCGGGAGGGCCTGGCGGGGAGCTGTTTTTT.

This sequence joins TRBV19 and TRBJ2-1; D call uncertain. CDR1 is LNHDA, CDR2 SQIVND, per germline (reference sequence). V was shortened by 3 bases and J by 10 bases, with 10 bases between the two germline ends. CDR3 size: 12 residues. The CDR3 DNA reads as TGTGCCAGTAGTATGGACGATTGGGAGCAGTTCTTC. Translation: CASSMDDWEQFF.

This CDR3 reads CASSPTSGPTAGTDTQYF. The CDR3 DNA reads TGTGCCAGCAGCCCCACTAGCGGACCTACCGCCGGCACAGATACGCAGTATTTT. The chain carries TRBV7-6 and TRBJ2-3; the match to TRBD2 covers 8 bases. The ends lost 5 bases at V and 1 base at J; junction bases unmatched: 14. This CDR3 region has 18 residues. From germline, CDR1 is SGHVS and CDR2 FNYEAQ. Complete variable domain (other parts from reference TRBV7-6 and TRBJ2-3): GAGVSQSPRYKVTKRGQDVALRCDPISGHVSLYWYRQALGQGPEFLTYFNYEAQQDKSGLPNDRFSAERPEGSISTLTIQRTEQRDSAMYRCASSPTSGPTAGTDTQYFGPGTRLTVL.

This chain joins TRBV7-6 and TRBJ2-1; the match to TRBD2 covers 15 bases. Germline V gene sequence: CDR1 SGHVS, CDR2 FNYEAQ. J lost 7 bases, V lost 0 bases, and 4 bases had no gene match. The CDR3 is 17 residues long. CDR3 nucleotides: TGTGCCAGCAGCTTAGCGGGACTAGCGGGGGGCGTGAATGAGCAGTTCTTC. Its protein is CASSLAGLAGGVNEQFF.

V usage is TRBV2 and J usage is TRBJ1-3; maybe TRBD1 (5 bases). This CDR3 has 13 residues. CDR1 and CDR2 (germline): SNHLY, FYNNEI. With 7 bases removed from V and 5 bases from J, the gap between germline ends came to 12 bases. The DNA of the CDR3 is TGTGCCAGCAACGGCAGGGTGAGAAACACCATATATTTT. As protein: CASNGRVRNTIYF. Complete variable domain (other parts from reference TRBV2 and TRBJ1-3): EPEVTQTPSHQVTQMGQEVILRCVPISNHLYFYWYRQILGQKVEFLVSFYNNEISEKSEIFDDQFSVERPDGSNFTLKIRSTKLEDSAMYFCASNGRVRNTIYFGEGSWLTVV.

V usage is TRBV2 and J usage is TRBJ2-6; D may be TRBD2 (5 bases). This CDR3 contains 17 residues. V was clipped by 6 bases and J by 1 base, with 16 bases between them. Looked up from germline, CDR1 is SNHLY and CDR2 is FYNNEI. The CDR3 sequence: CASRIRENESGANVLTF. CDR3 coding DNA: TGTGCCAGCAGAATTCGGGAAAACGAATCTGGGGCCAACGTCCTGACTTTC.

The CDR3 DNA reads as TGCGCCAGCAGCCAACCGGGGGTAAATGAGCAGTTCTTC. This translates into CASSQPGVNEQFF. The chain carries TRBV4-1 and TRBJ2-1; D is possibly TRBD2 (6 bases). This CDR3 has 13 amino acids. In germline, CDR1 is MGHRA, CDR2 YSYEKL. V lost 2 bases and J 7 bases, leaving 9 bases between the germline ends.

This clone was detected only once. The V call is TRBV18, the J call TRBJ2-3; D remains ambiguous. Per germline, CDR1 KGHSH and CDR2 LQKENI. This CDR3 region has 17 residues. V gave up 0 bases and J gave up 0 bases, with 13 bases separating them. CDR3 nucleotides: TGTGCCAGCTCACCACCGGCCCAGTCAACTAGCACAGATACGCAGTATTTT. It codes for CASSPPAQSTSTDTQYF. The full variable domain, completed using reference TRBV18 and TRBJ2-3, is NAGVMQNPRHLVRRRGQEARLRCSPMKGHSHVYWYRQLPEEGLKFMVYLQKENIIDESGMPKERFSAEFPKEGPSILRIQQVVRGDSAAYFCASSPPAQSTSTDTQYFGPGTRLTVL.

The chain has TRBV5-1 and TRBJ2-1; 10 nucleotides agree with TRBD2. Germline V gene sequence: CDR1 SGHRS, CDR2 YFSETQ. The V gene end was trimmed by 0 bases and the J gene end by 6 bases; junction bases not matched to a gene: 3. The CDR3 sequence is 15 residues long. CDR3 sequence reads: CASSLGAGGPNEQFF. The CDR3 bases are TGCGCCAGCAGCTTGGGAGCGGGAGGGCCCAATGAGCAGTTCTTC.